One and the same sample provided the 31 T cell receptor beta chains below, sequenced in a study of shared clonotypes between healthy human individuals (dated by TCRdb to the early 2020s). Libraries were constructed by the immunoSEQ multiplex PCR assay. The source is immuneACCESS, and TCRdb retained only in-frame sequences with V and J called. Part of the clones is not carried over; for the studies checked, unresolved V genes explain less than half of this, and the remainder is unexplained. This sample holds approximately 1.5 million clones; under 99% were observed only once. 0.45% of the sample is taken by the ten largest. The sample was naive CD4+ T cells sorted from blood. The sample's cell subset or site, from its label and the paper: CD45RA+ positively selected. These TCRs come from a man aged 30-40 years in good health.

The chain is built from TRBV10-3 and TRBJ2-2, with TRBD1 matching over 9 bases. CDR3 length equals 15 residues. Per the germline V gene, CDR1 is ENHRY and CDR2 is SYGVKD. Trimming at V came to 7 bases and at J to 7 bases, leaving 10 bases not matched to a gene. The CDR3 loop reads CAITPGQGLVGELFF. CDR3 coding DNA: TGTGCCATCACCCCGGGACAGGGTCTCGTCGGGGAGCTGTTTTTT.

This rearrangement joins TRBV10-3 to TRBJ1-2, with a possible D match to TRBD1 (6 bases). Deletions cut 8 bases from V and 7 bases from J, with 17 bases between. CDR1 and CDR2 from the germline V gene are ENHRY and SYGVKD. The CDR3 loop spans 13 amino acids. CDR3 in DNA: TGTGCCATCCATGAGGGGGGGGCAGCTGGCTACACCTTC. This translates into CAIHEGGAAGYTF.

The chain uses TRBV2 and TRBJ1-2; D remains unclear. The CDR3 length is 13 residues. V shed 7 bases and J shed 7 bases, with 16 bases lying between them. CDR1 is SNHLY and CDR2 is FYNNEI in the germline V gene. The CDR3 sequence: CASNQDPSGGYTF. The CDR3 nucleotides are TGTGCCAGCAATCAAGACCCTTCGGGTGGCTACACCTTC.

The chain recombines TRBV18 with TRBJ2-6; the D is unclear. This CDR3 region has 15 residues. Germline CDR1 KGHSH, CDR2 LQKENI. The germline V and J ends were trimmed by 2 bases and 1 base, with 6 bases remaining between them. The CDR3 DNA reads TGTGCCAGCTCACCAGGGTTATCTGGGGCCAACGTCCTGACTTTC. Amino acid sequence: CASSPGLSGANVLTF.

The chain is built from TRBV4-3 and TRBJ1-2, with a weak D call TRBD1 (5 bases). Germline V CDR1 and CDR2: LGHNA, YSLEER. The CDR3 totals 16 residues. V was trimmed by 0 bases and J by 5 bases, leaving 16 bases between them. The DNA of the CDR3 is TGCGCCAGCAGCCAAGACGGTTGGGGGACGAAGTATGGCTACACCTTC. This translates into CASSQDGWGTKYGYTF.

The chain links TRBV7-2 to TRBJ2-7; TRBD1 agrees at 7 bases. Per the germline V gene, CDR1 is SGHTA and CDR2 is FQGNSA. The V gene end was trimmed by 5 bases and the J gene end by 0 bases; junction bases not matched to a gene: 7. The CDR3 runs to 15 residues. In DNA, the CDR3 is TGTGCCAGCAGCCTCGGACAGGTACGCTCCTACGAGCAGTACTTC. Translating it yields CASSLGQVRSYEQYF.

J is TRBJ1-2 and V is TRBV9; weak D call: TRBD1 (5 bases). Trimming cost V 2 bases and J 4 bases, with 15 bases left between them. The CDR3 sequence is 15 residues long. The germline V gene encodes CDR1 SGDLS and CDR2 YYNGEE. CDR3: CASSVTDGGSYGYTF. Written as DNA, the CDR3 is TGTGCCAGCAGCGTTACTGACGGGGGAAGCTATGGCTACACCTTC.

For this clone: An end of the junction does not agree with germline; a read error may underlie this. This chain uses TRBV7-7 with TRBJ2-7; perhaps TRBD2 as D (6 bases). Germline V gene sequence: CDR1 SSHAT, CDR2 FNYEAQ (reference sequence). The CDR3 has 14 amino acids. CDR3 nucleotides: TGTGCTAGCAGCTTGGGGGGAGTCGCCTACGAGCAGTACTTC. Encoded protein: CASSLGGVAYEQYF.

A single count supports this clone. CDR3 in amino acids: CAITNSSGFSAEQYF. The CDR3 DNA reads TGTGCCATCACCAACTCTAGCGGTTTCTCCGCCGAGCAGTACTTC. The rearrangement joins TRBV10-3 to TRBJ2-7; the match to TRBD2 covers 7 bases. The CDR3 sequence is 15 residues long. From germline, CDR1 is ENHRY and CDR2 SYGVKD. Trimming at V came to 7 bases and at J to 6 bases, leaving 15 bases not matched to a gene.

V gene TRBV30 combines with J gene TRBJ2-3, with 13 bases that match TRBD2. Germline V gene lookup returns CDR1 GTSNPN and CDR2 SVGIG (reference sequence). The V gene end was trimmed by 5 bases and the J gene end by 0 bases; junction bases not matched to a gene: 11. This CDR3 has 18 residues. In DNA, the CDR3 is TGTGCCTGGTTTACCCCGGGACTAGCGGGATTCAGCACAGATACGCAGTATTTT. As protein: CAWFTPGLAGFSTDTQYF.

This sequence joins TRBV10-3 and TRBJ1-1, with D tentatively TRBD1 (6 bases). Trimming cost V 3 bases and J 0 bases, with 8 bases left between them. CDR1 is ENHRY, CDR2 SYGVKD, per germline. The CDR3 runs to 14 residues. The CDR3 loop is CAISDTGMNTEAFF. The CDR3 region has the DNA TGTGCCATCAGTGATACAGGGATGAACACTGAAGCTTTCTTT.

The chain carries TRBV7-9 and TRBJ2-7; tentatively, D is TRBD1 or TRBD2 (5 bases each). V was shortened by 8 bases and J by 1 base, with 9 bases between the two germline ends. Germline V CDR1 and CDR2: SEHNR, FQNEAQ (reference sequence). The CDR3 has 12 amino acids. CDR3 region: CASGGPSYEQYF. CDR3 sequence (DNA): TGTGCCAGCGGGGGACCGTCCTACGAGCAGTACTTC.

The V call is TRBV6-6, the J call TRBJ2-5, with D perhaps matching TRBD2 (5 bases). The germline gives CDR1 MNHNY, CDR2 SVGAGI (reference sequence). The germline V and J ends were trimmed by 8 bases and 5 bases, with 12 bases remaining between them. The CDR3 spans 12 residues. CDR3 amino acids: CASLGAAETQYF. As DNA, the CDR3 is TGTGCCAGCCTGGGAGCTGCCGAGACCCAGTACTTC.

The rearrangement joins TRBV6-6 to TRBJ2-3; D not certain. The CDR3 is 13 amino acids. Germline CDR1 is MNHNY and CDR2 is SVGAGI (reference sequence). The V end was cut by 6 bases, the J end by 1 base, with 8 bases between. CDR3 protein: CASSQHRTDTQYF. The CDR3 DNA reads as TGTGCCAGCAGCCAGCATCGCACAGATACGCAGTATTTT.

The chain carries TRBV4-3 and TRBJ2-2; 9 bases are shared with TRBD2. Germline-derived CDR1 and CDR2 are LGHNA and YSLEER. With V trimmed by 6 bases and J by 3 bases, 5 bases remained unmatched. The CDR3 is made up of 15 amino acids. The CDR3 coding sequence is TGCGCCAGCAGACGGACTAGCGATTACACCGGGGAGCTGTTTTTT. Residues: CASRRTSDYTGELFF.

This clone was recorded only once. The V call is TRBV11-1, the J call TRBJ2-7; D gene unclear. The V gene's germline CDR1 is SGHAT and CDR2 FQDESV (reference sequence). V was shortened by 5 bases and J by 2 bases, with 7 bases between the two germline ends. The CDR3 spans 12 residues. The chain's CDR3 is CASSRWPYEQYF. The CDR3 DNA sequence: TGTGCCAGCAGCAGGTGGCCCTACGAGCAGTACTTC.

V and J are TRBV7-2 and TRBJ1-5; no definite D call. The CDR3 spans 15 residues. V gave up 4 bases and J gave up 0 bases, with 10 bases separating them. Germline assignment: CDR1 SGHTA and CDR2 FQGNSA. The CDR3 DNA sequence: TGTGCCAGCAGCTCGTCAGGACCTAGCAATCAGCCCCAGCATTTT. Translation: CASSSSGPSNQPQHF.

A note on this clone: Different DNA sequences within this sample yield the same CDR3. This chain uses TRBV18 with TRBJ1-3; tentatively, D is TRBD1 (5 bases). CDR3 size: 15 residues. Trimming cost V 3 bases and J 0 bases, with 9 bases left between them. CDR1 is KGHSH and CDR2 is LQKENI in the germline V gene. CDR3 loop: CASSPRQISGNTIYF. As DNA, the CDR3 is TGTGCCAGCTCACCCCGACAGATCTCTGGAAACACCATATATTTT.

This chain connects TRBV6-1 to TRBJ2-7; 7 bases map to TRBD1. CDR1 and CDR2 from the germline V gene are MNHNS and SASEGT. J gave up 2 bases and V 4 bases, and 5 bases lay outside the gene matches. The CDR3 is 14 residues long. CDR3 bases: TGTGCCAGCAGTGTAAGGCAGGGGGCCTACGAGCAGTACTTC. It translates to CASSVRQGAYEQYF.

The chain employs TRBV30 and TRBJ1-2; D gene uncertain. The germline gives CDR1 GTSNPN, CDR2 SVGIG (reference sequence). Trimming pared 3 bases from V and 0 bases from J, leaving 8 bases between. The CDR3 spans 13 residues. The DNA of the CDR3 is TGTGCCTGGAGGCCCCCAGCTAACTATGGCTACACCTTC. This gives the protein CAWRPPANYGYTF.

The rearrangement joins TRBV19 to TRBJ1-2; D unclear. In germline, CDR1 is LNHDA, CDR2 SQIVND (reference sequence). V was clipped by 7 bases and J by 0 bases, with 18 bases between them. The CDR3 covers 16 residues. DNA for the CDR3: TGTGCCAGTATAGAAGCCTCTTCGGGAGCTAACTATGGCTACACCTTC. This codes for CASIEASSGANYGYTF.

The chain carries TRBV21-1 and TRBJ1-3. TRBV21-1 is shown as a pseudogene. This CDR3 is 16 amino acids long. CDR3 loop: CASSKARRLLRNTIYF. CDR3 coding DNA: TGTGCCAGCAGCAAAGCGCGACGGCTACTGAGAAACACCATATATTTT.

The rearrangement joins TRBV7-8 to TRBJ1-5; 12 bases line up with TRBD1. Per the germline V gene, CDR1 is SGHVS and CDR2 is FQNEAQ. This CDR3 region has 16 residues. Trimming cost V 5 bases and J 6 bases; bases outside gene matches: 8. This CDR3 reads CASSQGGTGGFQPQHF. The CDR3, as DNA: TGTGCCAGCAGCCAGGGGGGGACAGGGGGCTTTCAGCCCCAGCATTTT.

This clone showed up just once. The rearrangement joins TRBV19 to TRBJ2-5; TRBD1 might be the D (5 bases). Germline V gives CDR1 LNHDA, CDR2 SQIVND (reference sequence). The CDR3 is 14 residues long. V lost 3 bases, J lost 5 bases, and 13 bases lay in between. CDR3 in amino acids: CASSMKGWSETQYF. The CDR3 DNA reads TGTGCCAGTAGTATGAAGGGGTGGTCGGAGACCCAGTACTTC.

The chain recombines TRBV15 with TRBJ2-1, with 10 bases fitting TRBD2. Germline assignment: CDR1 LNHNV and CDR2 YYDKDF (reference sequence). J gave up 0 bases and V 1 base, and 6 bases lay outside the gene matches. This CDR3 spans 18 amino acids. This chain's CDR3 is CATSRASGRASSYNEQFF. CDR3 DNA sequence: TGTGCCACCAGCAGAGCCAGCGGGAGGGCCAGCTCCTACAATGAGCAGTTCTTC.

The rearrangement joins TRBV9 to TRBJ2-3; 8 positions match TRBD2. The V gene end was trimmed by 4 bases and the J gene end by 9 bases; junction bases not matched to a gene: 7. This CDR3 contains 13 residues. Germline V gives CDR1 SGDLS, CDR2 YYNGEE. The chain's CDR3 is CASSPNSGATQYF. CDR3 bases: TGTGCCAGCAGCCCTAATAGCGGGGCAACGCAGTATTTT.

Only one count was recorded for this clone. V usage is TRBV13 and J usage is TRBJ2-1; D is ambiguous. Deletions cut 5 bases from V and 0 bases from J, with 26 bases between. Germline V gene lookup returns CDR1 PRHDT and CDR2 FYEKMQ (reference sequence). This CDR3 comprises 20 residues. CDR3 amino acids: CASSPNPYELSGPSYNEQFF. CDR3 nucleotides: TGTGCCAGCAGCCCGAACCCATACGAACTGAGTGGCCCCTCCTACAATGAGCAGTTCTTC. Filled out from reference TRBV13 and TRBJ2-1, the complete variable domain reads AAGVIQSPRHLIKEKRETATLKCYPIPRHDTVYWYQQGPGQDPQFLISFYEKMQSDKGSIPDRFSAQQFSDYHSELNMSSLELGDSALYFCASSPNPYELSGPSYNEQFFGPGTRLTVL.

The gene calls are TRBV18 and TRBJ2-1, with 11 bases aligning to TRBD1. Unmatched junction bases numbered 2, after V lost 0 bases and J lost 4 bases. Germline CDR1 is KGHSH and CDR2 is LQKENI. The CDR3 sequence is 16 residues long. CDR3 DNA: TGTGCCAGCTCACCACCGGACAGGGGGCTTTACAATGAGCAGTTCTTC. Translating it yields CASSPPDRGLYNEQFF.

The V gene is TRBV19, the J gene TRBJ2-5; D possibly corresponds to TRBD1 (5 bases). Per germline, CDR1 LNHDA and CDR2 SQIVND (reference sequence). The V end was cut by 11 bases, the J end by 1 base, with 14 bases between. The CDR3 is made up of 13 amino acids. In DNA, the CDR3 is TGTGCCTCAGCAACAGGTACCCAAGAGACCCAGTACTTC. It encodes CASATGTQETQYF.

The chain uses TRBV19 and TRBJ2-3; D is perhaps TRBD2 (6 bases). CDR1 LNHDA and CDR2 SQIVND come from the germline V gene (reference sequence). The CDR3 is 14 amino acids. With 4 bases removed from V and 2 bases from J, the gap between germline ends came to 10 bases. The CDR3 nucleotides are TGTGCCAGTAGTACGGGACTTTTCACAGATACGCAGTATTTT. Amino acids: CASSTGLFTDTQYF.

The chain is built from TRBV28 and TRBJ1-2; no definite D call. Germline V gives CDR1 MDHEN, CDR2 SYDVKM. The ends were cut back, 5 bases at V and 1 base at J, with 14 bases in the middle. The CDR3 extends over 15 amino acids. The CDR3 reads CASSGPRNNNYGYTF. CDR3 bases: TGTGCCAGCAGTGGCCCAAGGAACAATAACTATGGCTACACCTTC.